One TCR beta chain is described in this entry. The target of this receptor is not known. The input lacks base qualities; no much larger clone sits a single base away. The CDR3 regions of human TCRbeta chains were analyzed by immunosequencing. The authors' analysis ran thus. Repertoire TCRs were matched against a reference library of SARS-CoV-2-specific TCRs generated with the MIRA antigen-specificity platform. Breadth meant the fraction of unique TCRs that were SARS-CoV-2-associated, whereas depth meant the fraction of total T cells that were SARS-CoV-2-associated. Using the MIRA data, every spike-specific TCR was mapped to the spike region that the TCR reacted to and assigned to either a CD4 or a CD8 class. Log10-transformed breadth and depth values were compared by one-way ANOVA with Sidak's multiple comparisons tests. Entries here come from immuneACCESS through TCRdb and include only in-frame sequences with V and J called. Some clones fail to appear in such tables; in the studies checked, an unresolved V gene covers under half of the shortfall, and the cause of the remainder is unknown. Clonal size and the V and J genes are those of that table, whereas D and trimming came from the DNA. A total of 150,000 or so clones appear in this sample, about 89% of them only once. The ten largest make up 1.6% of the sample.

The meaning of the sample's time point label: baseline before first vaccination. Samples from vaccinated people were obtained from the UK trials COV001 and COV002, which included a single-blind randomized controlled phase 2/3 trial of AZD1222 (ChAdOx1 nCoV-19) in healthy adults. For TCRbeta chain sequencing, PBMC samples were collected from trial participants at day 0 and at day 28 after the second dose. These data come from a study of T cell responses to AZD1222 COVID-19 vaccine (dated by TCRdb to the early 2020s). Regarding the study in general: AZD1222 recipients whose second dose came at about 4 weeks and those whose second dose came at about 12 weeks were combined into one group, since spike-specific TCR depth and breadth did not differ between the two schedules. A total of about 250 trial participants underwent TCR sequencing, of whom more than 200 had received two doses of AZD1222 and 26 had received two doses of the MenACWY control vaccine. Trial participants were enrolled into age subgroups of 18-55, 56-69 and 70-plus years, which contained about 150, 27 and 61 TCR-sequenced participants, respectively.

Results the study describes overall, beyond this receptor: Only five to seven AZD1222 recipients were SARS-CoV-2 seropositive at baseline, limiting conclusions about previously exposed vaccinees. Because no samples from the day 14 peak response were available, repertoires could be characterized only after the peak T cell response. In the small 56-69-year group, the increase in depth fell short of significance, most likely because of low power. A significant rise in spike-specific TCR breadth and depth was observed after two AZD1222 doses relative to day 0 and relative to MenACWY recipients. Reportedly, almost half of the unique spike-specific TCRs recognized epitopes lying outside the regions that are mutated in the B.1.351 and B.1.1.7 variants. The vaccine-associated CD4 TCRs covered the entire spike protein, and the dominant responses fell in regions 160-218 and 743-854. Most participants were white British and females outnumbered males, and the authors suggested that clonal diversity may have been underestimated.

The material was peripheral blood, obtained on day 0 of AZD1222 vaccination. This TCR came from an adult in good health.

CDR3 loop: CASSTRAPNTEAFF. Read as DNA, the sequence is TGTGCCAGTAGTACGCGGGCGCCGAACACTGAAGCTTTCTTT. In this chain, TRBV19 is recombined with TRBJ1-1; the D segment cannot be called with confidence. Between the V and J ends, shortened by 4 bases and 1 base respectively, the junction contains 10 bases. The germline V gene (reference sequence) specifies LNHDA as CDR1 and SQIVND as CDR2. The CDR3 covers 14 residues, taking in both the cysteine and the phenylalanine. Only CDR3 DNA remains: 42 bases, in frame from the first base.